This entry lists 20 T cell receptor beta chains sequenced from one sample in a study of beta chain features in type 1 diabetes. The study's findings and limits: Shorter TCRB CDR3s, moderately but significantly so, marked every one of the four CD4+ subsets in Type 1 diabetes patients.

Isolated RNA was reverse transcribed in full, so expressed TCRB transcripts were sequenced. Sequencing used immunoSEQ multiplex PCR; TCRdb keeps in-frame clones, though not all of them. The table lists about 340,000 clones, 13% of them singletons. No antigen is known for these receptors. Sequenced material: naive CD4+ T cells from blood. The source is a woman younger than 35 with type 1 diabetes.

This clone turned up a few times. The chain recombines TRBV14 with TRBJ2-5; 8 bases are shared with TRBD2. V dropped 7 bases and J dropped 2; count of bases not matched to a gene: 9. Germline V lookup: CDR1 SGHDN, CDR2 FVKESK. The CDR3 extends over 15 amino acids. The CDR3 DNA sequence: TGTGCCAGCACTCTCTTAGCGGGACCTCAAGAGACCCAGTACTTC. Translation: CASTLLAGPQETQYF.

The rearrangement links TRBV30 to TRBJ1-5, with 7 bases identical to TRBD1. The V and J ends lost 2 bases and 3 bases, in that order; junction bases with no gene match: 4. CDR3 size: 14 residues. CDR1 is GTSNPN and CDR2 is SVGIG in the germline V gene (reference sequence). CDR3: CAWSYGTVNQPQHF. As DNA, the CDR3 is TGTGCCTGGAGTTACGGGACAGTCAATCAGCCCCAGCATTTT.

CDR3 protein: CASSNHGQGQGYTF. CDR3 bases: TGTGCCAGCAGCAACCACGGACAGGGTCAAGGCTACACCTTC. V and J are TRBV11-2 and TRBJ1-2; the match to TRBD1 covers 8 bases. The CDR3 covers 14 residues. V lost 5 bases and J lost 8; bases outside the gene matches: 10. The germline V gene has CDR1 SGHAT and CDR2 FQNNGV.

The chain couples TRBV29-1 to TRBJ2-7, with D possibly matching TRBD1 (6 bases). Germline CDR1 is SQVTM and CDR2 is ANQGSEA. V was pared by 2 bases and J by 4 bases, with 9 bases between. This CDR3 has 12 amino acids. CDR3 in DNA: TGCAGCGTTGAATACGGGACATACGAGCAGTACTTC. Amino acids: CSVEYGTYEQYF.

V gene TRBV19 combines with J gene TRBJ2-3; a weak D match, TRBD1 (5 bases). The CDR3 covers 12 residues. Germline lookup yields CDR1 LNHDA and CDR2 SQIVND (reference sequence). Trimming left V 3 bases short and J 6 bases short, with 7 bases between. The CDR3 is CASSIKGDTQYF. Here the CDR3 DNA reads TGTGCCAGTAGTATTAAGGGGGATACGCAGTATTTT.

The chain combines TRBV2 with TRBJ2-1, with TRBD1 as a possible D gene (6 bases). Germline CDR1 is SNHLY and CDR2 is FYNNEI. This CDR3 is built from 13 residues. V gave up 4 bases and J gave up 4 bases, with 8 bases separating them. The CDR3 is CASSVTGYNEQFF. CDR3 bases: TGTGCCAGCAGTGTAACAGGGTACAATGAGCAGTTCTTC.

The V call is TRBV6-1, the J call TRBJ1-1; D ambiguous. V lost 8 bases to trimming and J lost 1 base, with 5 bases between them. The V gene's germline CDR1 is MNHNS and CDR2 SASEGT. The CDR3 sequence is 11 residues long. The CDR3, as DNA: TGTGCCAGCGGAGGGAACACTGAAGCTTTCTTT. Translation gives CASGGNTEAFF.

The chain recombines TRBV5-1 with TRBJ2-2; tentatively, D is TRBD2 (6 bases). From germline, CDR1 is SGHRS and CDR2 YFSETQ. V lost 4 bases to trimming and J lost 4 bases, with 17 bases between them. This CDR3 region has 16 residues. The CDR3 DNA follows: TGCGCCAGCAGCCCGGAGGGTAGGCGCGTCACCGGGGAGCTGTTTTTT. Protein: CASSPEGRRVTGELFF.

The V and J genes are TRBV2 and TRBJ2-1; 11 positions agree with TRBD2. The germline CDR1 and CDR2 sequences are SNHLY and FYNNEI. Trimming cost V 4 bases and J 1 base; bases outside gene matches: 9. The CDR3 spans 18 residues. CDR3 sequence: CASSAQATSGSSYNEQFF. The CDR3 bases are TGTGCCAGCAGTGCCCAAGCCACTAGCGGGAGTTCCTACAATGAGCAGTTCTTC.

The chain has TRBV10-2 and TRBJ1-1; D perhaps matches TRBD1 (5 bases). Trimming took 9 bases from V and 1 from J, leaving 18 bases between them. The CDR3 totals 15 residues. Germline V gene lookup returns CDR1 WSHSY and CDR2 SAAADI. The DNA for the CDR3 is TGCGCCAGAAGGGCGTCCGGGACTCCGAACACTGAAGCTTTCTTT. As protein: CARRASGTPNTEAFF.

This chain joins TRBV30 and TRBJ1-5; D gene unclear. CDR1 is GTSNPN and CDR2 is SVGIG in the germline V gene (reference sequence). Trimming stripped 4 bases from V and 6 bases from J, with 13 bases between. The CDR3 length is 13 residues. CDR3 in amino acids: CAWNREVSQPQHF. The CDR3 DNA reads TGTGCCTGGAATAGGGAGGTCAGTCAGCCCCAGCATTTT. The full variable domain, in which reference TRBV30 and TRBJ1-5 provide the parts outside the CDR3, is SQTIHQWPATLVQPVGSPLSLECTVEGTSNPNLYWYRQAAGRGLQLLFYSVGIGQISSEVPQNLSASRPQDRQFILSSKKLLLSDSGFYLCAWNREVSQPQHFGDGTRLSIL.

The chain is built from TRBV20-1 and TRBJ1-3; no firm D call. This CDR3 is 11 amino acids long. Germline-derived CDR1 and CDR2 are DFQATT and SNEGSKA (reference sequence). The V end was cut by 5 bases, the J end by 0 bases, with 2 bases between. CDR3 sequence reads: CSAHSGNTIYF. Here the CDR3 DNA reads TGCAGTGCTCACTCTGGAAACACCATATATTTT.

The DNA for the CDR3 is TGTGCCAGCAGCCCGACTAGCGGGAGATTCAGTGAGCAGTTCTTC. Its protein product is CASSPTSGRFSEQFF. The chain employs TRBV11-2 and TRBJ2-1; 12 nucleotides line up with TRBD2. The CDR3 loop spans 15 amino acids. Germline V CDR1 and CDR2: SGHAT, FQNNGV. V lost 5 bases and J lost 9; bases outside the gene matches: 8.

The rearrangement joins TRBV12-5 to TRBJ2-2, with 10 nucleotides matching TRBD2. CDR1 is LGHNT, CDR2 FRNRAP, per germline. With V trimmed by 2 bases and J by 7 bases, 7 bases remained unmatched. The CDR3 totals 16 residues. DNA for the CDR3: TGTGCTAGTGGTTTGCCCAAGGGACTAGCGAGCGGGGAGCTGTTTTTT. Translation gives CASGLPKGLASGELFF.

The sample holds a few counts of this clone. The chain combines TRBV6-5 with TRBJ2-3, with 8 bases that match TRBD1. The germline V gene encodes CDR1 MNHEY and CDR2 SVGAGI. The CDR3 spans 16 residues. J lost 1 base, V lost 0 bases, and 3 bases had no gene match. The CDR3 protein is CASSYSATGGTDTQYF. As DNA, the CDR3 is TGTGCCAGCAGTTACTCGGCGACAGGGGGCACAGATACGCAGTATTTT.

The rearrangement joins TRBV2 to TRBJ2-4; no reliable D call. V was shortened by 6 bases and J by 0 bases, with 6 bases between the two germline ends. From germline, CDR1 is SNHLY and CDR2 FYNNEI. There are 13 residues in the CDR3. For the CDR3, the DNA is TGTGCCAGCAGGTCGGTAGCCAAAAACATTCAGTACTTC. Translated: CASRSVAKNIQYF. The variable domain in full, with the rest retrieved from reference TRBV2 and TRBJ2-4, is EPEVTQTPSHQVTQMGQEVILRCVPISNHLYFYWYRQILGQKVEFLVSFYNNEISEKSEIFDDQFSVERPDGSNFTLKIRSTKLEDSAMYFCASRSVAKNIQYFGAGTRLSVL.

V and J are TRBV15 and TRBJ2-4; tentatively, D is TRBD1 (5 bases). Germline lookup yields CDR1 LNHNV and CDR2 YYDKDF (reference sequence). Trimming pared 0 bases from V and 7 bases from J, leaving 16 bases between. The CDR3 extends over 16 amino acids. The CDR3: CATSREAQQVENIQYF. The CDR3 bases are TGTGCCACCAGCAGAGAGGCCCAACAGGTCGAGAACATTCAGTACTTC.

The chain uses TRBV29-1 and TRBJ2-1; D is perhaps TRBD2 (7 bases). CDR3 length: 15 amino acids. Germline V gene lookup returns CDR1 SQVTM and CDR2 ANQGSEA. The V end lost 6 bases, the J end lost 2 bases, and 17 bases lay between the germline ends. CDR3 DNA sequence: TGCAGCGTCACACGCGGGGGCCGAACCTACAATGAGCAGTTCTTC. It encodes CSVTRGGRTYNEQFF.

The chain links TRBV28 to TRBJ2-5, with 7 positions matching TRBD1. The junction had 6 bases not matched to a gene; V was cut back by 3 bases and J by 2 bases. Germline V lookup: CDR1 MDHEN, CDR2 SYDVKM. The CDR3 is made up of 15 amino acids. In DNA, the CDR3 is TGTGCCAGCAGTTTGCCCCAGGGGGTTCAAGAGACCCAGTACTTC. Translating it yields CASSLPQGVQETQYF.

This clone appeared a few times. The chain links TRBV11-2 to TRBJ2-3; possible D gene TRBD2, 5 bases. The germline V and J ends were trimmed by 5 bases and 3 bases, with 18 bases remaining between them. This CDR3 contains 16 residues. Germline CDR1 reads SGHAT; CDR2 reads FQNNGV. CDR3: CASSPSGGRATDTQYF. The DNA of the CDR3 is TGTGCCAGCAGCCCCAGCGGTGGGAGAGCAACAGATACGCAGTATTTT.